This entry lists 13 T cell receptor beta chains sequenced from one sample in a study of shared clonotypes between healthy human individuals. Naive CD8 populations comprised CD45RO-negative cells positively selected for CCR7, excluding terminally differentiated effector memory CD45RA+ cells. TCRdb's table, derived via immunoSEQ multiplex PCR, lists solely in-frame clones and lacks some. Among hundreds of thousands of clones listed, roughly 96% were seen once. The sample was naive CD8+ T cells sorted from blood. The source is a woman in her thirties in good health.

This clone showed up just once. The V and J genes are TRBV28 and TRBJ2-3; 11 bases are a match to TRBD2. Per the germline V gene, CDR1 is MDHEN and CDR2 is SYDVKM. The trim removed 6 bases at V and 3 bases at J, leaving 17 bases unmatched. The CDR3 extends over 19 amino acids. CDR3: CASRQGSGIAGGPTDTQYF. The CDR3, as DNA: TGTGCCAGCAGACAGGGGTCGGGAATAGCGGGAGGGCCAACAGATACGCAGTATTTT.

The chain carries TRBV5-1 and TRBJ2-7, with a weak D call TRBD2 (6 bases). Germline V gene sequence: CDR1 SGHRS, CDR2 YFSETQ. V lost 2 bases to trimming and J lost 6 bases, with 9 bases between them. CDR3 length equals 12 residues. The CDR3 reads CASSFGGTEQYF. The CDR3 DNA sequence: TGCGCCAGCAGCTTTGGAGGGACCGAGCAGTACTTC.

Concerning this clone itself: The sample contains more than one DNA sequence encoding this CDR3. The chain joins TRBV27 to TRBJ2-7; either TRBD1 or TRBD2 may supply D (5 bases each). Trimming left V 3 bases short and J 3 bases short, with 12 bases between. The CDR3 sequence is 14 residues long. Germline assignment: CDR1 MNHEY and CDR2 SMNVEV (reference sequence). CDR3: CASSLLGVSYEQYF. The DNA of the CDR3 is TGTGCCAGCAGTTTGTTGGGGGTTAGCTACGAGCAGTACTTC.

This chain joins TRBV28 and TRBJ1-5; 8 nucleotides agree with TRBD1. Germline-derived CDR1 and CDR2 are MDHEN and SYDVKM. The J segment lost 1 base and the V segment lost 6 bases, leaving 5 bases of the junction unmatched. CDR3 length equals 15 residues. The CDR3 region is CASRVDRGSNQPQHF. DNA of the CDR3: TGTGCCAGCAGGGTAGACAGGGGCAGCAATCAGCCCCAGCATTTT.

The chain links TRBV27 to TRBJ2-7; 7 nucleotides line up with TRBD1. The V segment lost 3 bases and the J segment 5 bases; nucleotides outside the gene matches: 7. Per germline, CDR1 MNHEY and CDR2 SMNVEV (reference sequence). This CDR3 spans 14 amino acids. The CDR3 DNA is TGTGCCAGCAGTTTTTTGACAGGGTTCCACGAGCAGTACTTC. The encoded protein is CASSFLTGFHEQYF.

V and J are TRBV13 and TRBJ2-7; D may be TRBD2 (5 bases). Germline V lookup: CDR1 PRHDT, CDR2 FYEKMQ (reference sequence). With 5 bases removed from V and 3 bases from J, the gap between germline ends came to 11 bases. The CDR3 loop spans 13 amino acids. In DNA, the CDR3 is TGTGCCAGCAGCCCCCGAGGGAGCTACGAGCAGTACTTC. Residues: CASSPRGSYEQYF.

The chain recombines TRBV7-9 with TRBJ2-1, with 11 nucleotides matching TRBD1. Germline CDR1 and CDR2: SEHNR and FQNEAQ (reference sequence). V was pared by 5 bases and J by 2 bases, with 8 bases of the junction left unmatched. This CDR3 spans 17 amino acids. In nucleotides, the CDR3 is TGTGCCAGCAGCACGAACCGGGACAGGGGGACCTACAATGAGCAGTTCTTC. This encodes CASSTNRDRGTYNEQFF.

The genes are TRBV27 and TRBJ2-7; D is unclear. The V end lost 2 bases, the J end lost 3 bases, and 8 bases lay between the germline ends. The CDR3 is 13 residues long. Germline loops: CDR1 MNHEY, CDR2 SMNVEV (reference sequence). CDR3 in amino acids: CASSLGRRYEQYF. The CDR3 DNA sequence: TGTGCCAGCAGTTTAGGTCGGCGCTACGAGCAGTACTTC.

The rearrangement uses TRBV6-1 and TRBJ2-7; the D call may be TRBD1 or TRBD2 (5 bases each). The V gene's germline CDR1 is MNHNS and CDR2 SASEGT. Trimming took 3 bases from V and 3 from J, leaving 18 bases between them. The CDR3 runs 16 residues. The CDR3 protein is CASSEGTTLANYEQYF. The CDR3 region has the DNA TGTGCCAGCAGTGAGGGGACGACCTTAGCCAACTACGAGCAGTACTTC.

CDR3 nucleotides: TGTGCCAGCAGCCAAGACGTGAGGGGCTGGTCCAACGTCCTGACTTTC. It specifies CASSQDVRGWSNVLTF. The chain carries TRBV4-2 and TRBJ2-6; the D gene could be TRBD1 or TRBD2 (5 bases each). The germline V and J ends were trimmed by 0 bases and 8 bases, with 14 bases remaining between them. CDR3 size: 16 residues. The germline gives CDR1 LGHNA, CDR2 YNFKEQ.

This chain uses TRBV5-1 with TRBJ1-1, with a weak D call TRBD1 (6 bases). Trimming pared 5 bases from V and 3 bases from J, leaving 17 bases between. The germline CDR1 and CDR2 sequences are SGHRS and YFSETQ. The CDR3 length is 15 residues. This CDR3 is CASRGDRTADTEAFF. The CDR3 DNA follows: TGCGCCAGCAGGGGAGATCGGACAGCAGACACTGAAGCTTTCTTT. Full variable domain (remainder filled in from reference TRBV5-1 and TRBJ1-1): KAGVTQTPRYLIKTRGQQVTLSCSPISGHRSVSWYQQTPGQGLQFLFEYFSETQRNKGNFPGRFSGRQFSNSRSEMNVSTLELGDSALYLCASRGDRTADTEAFFGQGTRLTVV.

A word on this clone: The same CDR3 can be traced to other DNA sequences in this sample. V gene TRBV27 combines with J gene TRBJ1-2, with 7 bases that match TRBD1. The CDR3 runs to 14 residues. The ends lost 2 bases at V and 4 bases at J; junction bases unmatched: 4. Germline V gene sequence: CDR1 MNHEY, CDR2 SMNVEV (reference sequence). The CDR3 loop is CASSLGGGGYGYTF. CDR3 DNA sequence: TGTGCCAGCAGTTTAGGAGGGGGCGGCTATGGCTACACCTTC.

The chain carries TRBV14 and TRBJ1-1; no reliable D call. V was pared by 4 bases and J by 5 bases, with 14 bases between. CDR1 and CDR2 (germline): SGHDN, FVKESK. CDR3 size: 14 residues. CDR3 bases: TGTGCCAGCAGCCCGGCATTCCCGGGAACTGAAGCTTTCTTT. Protein sequence: CASSPAFPGTEAFF.